Listed here are 5 T cell receptor beta chains from one sample, sequenced in a study of cytomegalovirus exposure and HLA in healthy donors. Here immunoSEQ multiplex PCR was the method, and the copy in TCRdb shows in-frame clones only, minus some. Of 55,000 to 70,000 clones listed, 85% to 95% are singletons. The sample consisted of PBMCs. The receptors here all came from a man younger than 35 in good health and CMV-seronegative.

This chain uses TRBV7-2 with TRBJ1-2; no clear D. Germline loops: CDR1 SGHTA, CDR2 FQGNSA. The CDR3 runs to 13 residues. Between the trimmed V and J ends, which lost 1 base and 6 bases, there was a span of 9 bases. This chain's CDR3 is CASSLGYGNGYTF. In DNA, the CDR3 is TGTGCCAGCAGCTTAGGATACGGTAATGGCTACACCTTC.

J is TRBJ1-4 and V is TRBV19; D gene uncertain. Germline assignment: CDR1 LNHDA and CDR2 SQIVND (reference sequence). The V end lost 3 bases, the J end lost 8 bases, and 13 bases lay between the germline ends. The CDR3 runs 14 residues. The CDR3 reads CASSIGQTPEKLFF. The CDR3 region has the DNA TGTGCCAGTAGTATCGGTCAGACACCCGAAAAACTGTTTTTT.

V gene TRBV5-1 combines with J gene TRBJ2-5, with 8 bases fitting TRBD1. The germline gives CDR1 SGHRS, CDR2 YFSETQ. CDR3 length: 16 residues. V was pared by 2 bases and J by 5 bases, with 11 bases of the junction left unmatched. DNA for the CDR3: TGCGCCAGCAGCTTAACACTAGGACAGGGTATTGAGACCCAGTACTTC. Its translation: CASSLTLGQGIETQYF.

The chain combines TRBV13 with TRBJ2-7, with 10 bases lining up with TRBD1. The CDR3 has 14 amino acids. Per germline, CDR1 PRHDT and CDR2 FYEKMQ (reference sequence). The V segment lost 4 bases and the J segment 7 bases; nucleotides outside the gene matches: 7. The CDR3 is CASSSGQGTGEQYF. The CDR3 coding sequence is TGTGCCAGCAGCTCGGGACAGGGGACGGGGGAGCAGTACTTC.

V and J are TRBV19 and TRBJ1-1; D not certain. Trimming stripped 10 bases from V and 1 base from J, with 22 bases between. The CDR3 is 16 amino acids. Germline V gene data show CDR1 as LNHDA and CDR2 as SQIVND (reference sequence). The CDR3 sequence is CATRGRVKAGNTEAFF. CDR3 in DNA: TGTGCCACCCGTGGGAGGGTTAAGGCTGGGAACACTGAAGCTTTCTTT.